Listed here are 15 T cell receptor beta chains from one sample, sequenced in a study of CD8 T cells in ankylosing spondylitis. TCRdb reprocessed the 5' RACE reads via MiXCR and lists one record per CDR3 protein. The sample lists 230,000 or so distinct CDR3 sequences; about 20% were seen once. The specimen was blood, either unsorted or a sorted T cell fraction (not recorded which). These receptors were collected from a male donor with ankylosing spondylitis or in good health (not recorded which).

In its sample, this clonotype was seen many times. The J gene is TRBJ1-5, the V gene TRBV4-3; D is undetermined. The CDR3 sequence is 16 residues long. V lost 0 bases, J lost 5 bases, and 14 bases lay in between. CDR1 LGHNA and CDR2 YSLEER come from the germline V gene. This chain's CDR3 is CASSQDRVVGYQPQHF. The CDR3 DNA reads TGCGCCAGCAGCCAAGATCGTGTGGTCGGGTATCAGCCCCAGCATTTT.

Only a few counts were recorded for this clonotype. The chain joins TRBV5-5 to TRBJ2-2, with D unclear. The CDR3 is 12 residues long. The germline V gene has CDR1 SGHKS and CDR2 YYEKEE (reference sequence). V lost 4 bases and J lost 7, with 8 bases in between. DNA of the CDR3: TGTGCCAGCAGCCTCTTAGGCGGGGAGCTGTTTTTT. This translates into CASSLLGGELFF.

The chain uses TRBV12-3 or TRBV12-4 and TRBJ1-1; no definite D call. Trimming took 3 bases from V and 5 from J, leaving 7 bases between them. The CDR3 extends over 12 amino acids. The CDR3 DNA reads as TGTGCCAGCAGTTTGAGTTGGACTGAAGCTTTCTTT. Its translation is CASSLSWTEAFF.

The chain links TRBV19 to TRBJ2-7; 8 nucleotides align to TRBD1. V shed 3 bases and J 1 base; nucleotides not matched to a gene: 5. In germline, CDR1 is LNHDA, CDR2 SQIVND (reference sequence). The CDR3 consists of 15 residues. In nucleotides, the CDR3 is TGTGCCAGTAGTATTGGGCAGGGGGCATCCTACGAGCAGTACTTC. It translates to CASSIGQGASYEQYF.

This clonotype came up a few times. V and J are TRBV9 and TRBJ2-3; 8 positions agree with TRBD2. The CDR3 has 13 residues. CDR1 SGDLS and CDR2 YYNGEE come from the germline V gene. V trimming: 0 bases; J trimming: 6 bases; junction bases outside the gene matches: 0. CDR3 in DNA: TGTGCCAGCAGCGTAGAGCGGGAGGATACGCAGTATTTT. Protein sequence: CASSVEREDTQYF.

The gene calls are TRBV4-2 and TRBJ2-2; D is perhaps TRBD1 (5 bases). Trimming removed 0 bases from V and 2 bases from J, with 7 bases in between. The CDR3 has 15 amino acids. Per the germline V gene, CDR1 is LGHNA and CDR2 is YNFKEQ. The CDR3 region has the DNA TGTGCCAGCAGCCAAGAGACAGATAACACCGGGGAGCTGTTTTTT. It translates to CASSQETDNTGELFF.

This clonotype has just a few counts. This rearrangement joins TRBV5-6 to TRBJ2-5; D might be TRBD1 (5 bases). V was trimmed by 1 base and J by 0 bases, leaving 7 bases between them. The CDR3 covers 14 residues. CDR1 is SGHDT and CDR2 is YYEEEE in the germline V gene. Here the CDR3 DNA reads TGTGCCAGCAGCTTGCTAGGGGACCAAGAGACCCAGTACTTC. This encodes CASSLLGDQETQYF. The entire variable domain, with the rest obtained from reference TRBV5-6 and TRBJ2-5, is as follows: DAGVTQSPTHLIKTRGQQVTLRCSPKSGHDTVSWYQQALGQGPQFIFQYYEEEERQRGNFPDRFSGHQFPNYSSELNVNALLLGDSALYLCASSLLGDQETQYFGPGTRLLVL.

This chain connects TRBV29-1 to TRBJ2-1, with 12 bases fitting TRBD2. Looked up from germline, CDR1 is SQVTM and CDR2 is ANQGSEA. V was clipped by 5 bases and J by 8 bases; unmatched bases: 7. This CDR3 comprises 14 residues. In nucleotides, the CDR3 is TGCAGCGTTTTACTAGCGGGAGGACCAGATGAGCAGTTCTTC. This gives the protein CSVLLAGGPDEQFF.

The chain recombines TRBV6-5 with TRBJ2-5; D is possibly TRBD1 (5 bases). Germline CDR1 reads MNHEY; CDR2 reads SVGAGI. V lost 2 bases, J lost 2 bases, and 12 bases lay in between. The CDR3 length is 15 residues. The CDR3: CASSYGVRTQETQYF. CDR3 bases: TGTGCCAGCAGTTACGGGGTCAGGACACAAGAGACCCAGTACTTC.

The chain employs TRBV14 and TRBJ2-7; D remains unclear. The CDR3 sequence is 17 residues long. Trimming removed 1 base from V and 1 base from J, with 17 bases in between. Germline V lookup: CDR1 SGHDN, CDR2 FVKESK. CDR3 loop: CASSQGHWTLSSYEQYF. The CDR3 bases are TGTGCCAGCAGCCAAGGTCATTGGACGCTTAGTTCCTACGAGCAGTACTTC.

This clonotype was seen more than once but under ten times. CDR3: CASSQDRRGDTNEKLFF. In DNA, the CDR3 is TGCGCCAGCAGCCAAGACCGACGGGGGGACACTAATGAAAAACTGTTTTTT. V and J are TRBV4-3 and TRBJ1-4; D perhaps matches TRBD1 (5 bases). The CDR3 loop spans 17 amino acids. Germline values: CDR1 LGHNA, CDR2 YSLEER. V lost 0 bases and J 2 bases, leaving 13 bases between the germline ends.

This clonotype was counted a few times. CDR3 in DNA: TGTGCCAGCAGTGTACTAGCGGGAGGGCCCAATGAGCAGTTCTTC. Translating it yields CASSVLAGGPNEQFF. The chain couples TRBV2 to TRBJ2-1, with 13 bases aligning to TRBD2. The CDR3 length is 15 residues. CDR1 is SNHLY and CDR2 is FYNNEI in the germline V gene. Trimming cost V 4 bases and J 6 bases; bases outside gene matches: 3.

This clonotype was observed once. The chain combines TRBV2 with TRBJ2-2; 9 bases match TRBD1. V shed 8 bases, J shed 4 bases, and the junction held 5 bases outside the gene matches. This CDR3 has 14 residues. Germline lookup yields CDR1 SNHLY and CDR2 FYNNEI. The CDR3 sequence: CASRGTGSTGELFF. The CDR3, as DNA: TGTGCCAGCCGTGGGACAGGGTCCACCGGGGAGCTGTTTTTT.

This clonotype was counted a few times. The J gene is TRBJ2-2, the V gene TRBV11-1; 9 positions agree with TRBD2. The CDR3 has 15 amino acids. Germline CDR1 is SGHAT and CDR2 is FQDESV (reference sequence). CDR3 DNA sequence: TGTGCGAGCCTCGGTAGCGGGAGAGGCACCGGGGAGCTGTTTTTT. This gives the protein CASLGSGRGTGELFF. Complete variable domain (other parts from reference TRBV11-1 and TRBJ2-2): EAEVAQSPRYKITEKSQAVAFWCDPISGHATLYWYRQILGQGPELLVQFQDESVVDDSQLPKDRFSAERLKGVDSTLKIQPAELGDSAMYLCASLGSGRGTGELFFGEGSRLTVL.

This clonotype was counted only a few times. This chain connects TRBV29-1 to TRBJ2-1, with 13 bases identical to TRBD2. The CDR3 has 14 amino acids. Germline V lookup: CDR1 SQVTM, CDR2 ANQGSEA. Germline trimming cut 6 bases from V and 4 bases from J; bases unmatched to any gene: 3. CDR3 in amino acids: CSVETSGRYNEQFF. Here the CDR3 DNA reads TGCAGCGTGGAGACTAGCGGGAGGTACAATGAGCAGTTCTTC.